A single sample gave rise to the 11 T cell receptor beta chains below, sequenced in a study of T cell changes during pregnancy in multiple sclerosis. Clones were read by immunoSEQ multiplex PCR, and TCRdb kept only the in-frame ones, dropping some. The sample records tens of thousands of clones, 93% being singletons. The sequencing used peripheral blood, collected in the second trimester of pregnancy. The receptors originated from a female donor with multiple sclerosis, enrolled in a pregnancy study.

The rearrangement uses TRBV7-8 and TRBJ1-1; tentatively, D is TRBD1 (5 bases). Germline values: CDR1 SGHVS, CDR2 FQNEAQ. There are 12 residues in the CDR3. The V gene lost 6 bases and the J gene lost 10 bases, with 15 bases spanning the gap. CDR3 DNA: TGTGCCAGCAGTCGGATGGAGGGACGAGCTTTCTTT. It encodes CASSRMEGRAFF.

The V and J genes are TRBV7-9 and TRBJ1-1, with a weak D call TRBD1 (5 bases). The CDR3 consists of 12 residues. V lost 2 bases to trimming and J lost 7 bases, with 8 bases between them. CDR1 and CDR2 from the germline V gene are SEHNR and FQNEAQ (reference sequence). The CDR3 DNA reads as TGTGCCAGCAGCTTACGACAGAATGAAGCTTTCTTT. It specifies CASSLRQNEAFF.

The chain combines TRBV6-5 with TRBJ1-2; D is unresolved. Germline lookup yields CDR1 MNHEY and CDR2 SVGAGI. Deletions cut 10 bases from V and 3 bases from J, with 6 bases between. This CDR3 has 10 residues. CDR3: CATFDYGYTF. The CDR3 bases are TGTGCCACCTTTGACTATGGCTACACCTTC.

This chain connects TRBV21-1 to TRBJ1-5; no check of the table's D call, TRBD1, against the DNA was made. TRBV21-1 is marked as a pseudogene. The CDR3 sequence is 17 residues long. This CDR3 reads CASSRAKTGTVRQPQHF. The CDR3 DNA reads as TGTGCCAGCAGCAGAGCCAAAACCGGGACAGTACGTCAGCCCCAGCATTTT.

For this clone: An end of the junction differs from the germline gene, which may be a read error. The V and J genes are TRBV7-7 and TRBJ2-7, with a tentative D call TRBD2 (5 bases). This CDR3 spans 15 amino acids. The germline gives CDR1 SSHAT, CDR2 FNYEAQ (reference sequence). The CDR3: CASSLRSDTGYEQYF. CDR3 DNA: TGTGCTAGCAGCTTGCGCTCAGATACGGGGTACGAGCAGTACTTC.

This clone was seen a few times. J is TRBJ1-2 and V is TRBV27; D might be TRBD1 (6 bases). The CDR3 has 14 amino acids. Germline CDR1 and CDR2: MNHEY and SMNVEV (reference sequence). Trimming stripped 6 bases from V and 8 bases from J, with 19 bases between. CDR3 DNA: TGTGCCAGCAGAAACCCCGGACAGAACTGGGGCTACACCTTC. Translation gives CASRNPGQNWGYTF.

The chain uses TRBV20-1 and TRBJ2-3, with D perhaps TRBD2 (7 bases). Germline V gene data show CDR1 as DFQATT and CDR2 as SNEGSKA (reference sequence). The CDR3 consists of 11 residues. Between the trimmed V and J ends, which lost 6 bases and 8 bases, there was a span of 12 bases. CDR3 amino acids: CSAKRGGTQYF. CDR3 in DNA: TGCAGTGCCAAGAGGGGGGGTACGCAGTATTTT.

The chain links TRBV9 to TRBJ2-1; 13 positions match TRBD2. With 4 bases clipped from V and 6 bases from J, the junction kept 7 bases outside the gene matches. The CDR3 extends over 16 amino acids. From germline, CDR1 is SGDLS and CDR2 YYNGEE. DNA for the CDR3: TGTGCCAGCAGCTCCCGACTAGCGGGGGGCTCCAATGAGCAGTTCTTC. Translation gives CASSSRLAGGSNEQFF. The whole variable domain, filled in from reference TRBV9 and TRBJ2-1, reads DSGVTQTPKHLITATGQRVTLRCSPRSGDLSVYWYQQSLDQGLQFLIQYYNGEERAKGNILERFSAQQFPDLHSELNLSSLELGDSALYFCASSSRLAGGSNEQFFGPGTRLTVL.

The chain has TRBV6-1 and TRBJ1-5, with D possibly being TRBD1 (5 bases). There are 16 residues in the CDR3. Germline CDR1 reads MNHNS; CDR2 reads SASEGT. Trimming left V 3 bases short and J 4 bases short, with 16 bases between. CDR3 bases: TGTGCCAGCAGTGATTACGGACACATGGGAAATCAGCCCCAGCATTTT. Its protein is CASSDYGHMGNQPQHF.

This chain uses TRBV2 with TRBJ1-5; a possible D gene is TRBD1 (6 bases). Germline CDR1 reads SNHLY; CDR2 reads FYNNEI. This CDR3 has 14 amino acids. V lost 5 bases and J 4 bases, leaving 12 bases between the germline ends. In nucleotides, the CDR3 is TGTGCCAGCAGTAGCCGGGACAATAATCAGCCCCAGCATTTT. It translates to CASSSRDNNQPQHF.

The genes are TRBV15 and TRBJ2-5, with 14 bases aligning to TRBD2. The V gene's germline CDR1 is LNHNV and CDR2 YYDKDF (reference sequence). The V and J ends lost 4 bases and 3 bases, in that order; junction bases with no gene match: 4. The CDR3 extends over 16 amino acids. CDR3 residues: CATSTPGLAGEETQYF. The CDR3 nucleotides read TGTGCCACCAGCACACCGGGACTAGCGGGGGAAGAGACCCAGTACTTC.